This record covers a single T cell receptor beta chain. This sample is part of a study of CD8 T cells in ankylosing spondylitis. CDR1 is KGHDR, CDR2 SFDVKD, per germline. V was clipped by 9 bases and J by 0 bases, with 20 bases between them. The CDR3 runs 17 residues. MiXCR, applied by TCRdb to the 5' RACE reads, yields one record per CDR3 protein. Of 300,000 to 350,000 distinct CDR3 sequences listed, about 14% are singletons. The source material was blood, either unsorted or a sorted T cell fraction (not recorded which). This receptor was identified in a male donor with ankylosing spondylitis or in good health (not recorded which). The chain uses TRBV24-1 and TRBJ2-1, with D possibly matching TRBD2 (6 bases). The CDR3 DNA reads TGTGCCACCTCCGCCTCCAGGGAGGAGAGCTCCTACAATGAGCAGTTCTTC. Residues: CATSASREESSYNEQFF.